Listed below are T cell receptor beta chains from one sample, sequenced in a study of OX40 agonist ivuxolimab in advanced cancers. Clones were read by immunoSEQ multiplex PCR, and TCRdb kept only the in-frame ones, dropping some. The table shows roughly 17,000 clones, with over 60% occurring only once. This specimen was CD4+ or CD8+ T cells sorted from blood, taken in a trial of the OX40 agonist ivuxolimab. The receptors were sampled from an adult with an advanced solid tumor such as melanoma, head and neck, liver or kidney cancer. The CDR3 runs from the conserved cysteine through the conserved F or W. A D gene is named only where the DNA matches it firmly. Clone size is not always given. Where it is, it says once, few, many or a class for expanded clones.

J | V | D | size | DNA | CDR3
TRBJ1-1 | TRBV9 | - | - | TGTGCCAGCAGCAACAGTGGGGTAGGGAGAAACACTGAAGCTTTCTTT | CASSNSGVGRNTEAFF
TRBJ2-1 | TRBV7-9 | TRBD2 | - | TGTGCCAGCAGCTCTACCGGGACTAGCGGAAGCGAGCAGTTCTTC | CASSSTGTSGSEQFF
TRBJ2-5 | TRBV7-9 | - | - | TGTGCCAGCAGCCCCCCGCGCGGTGAACAAGAGACCCAGTACTTC | CASSPPRGEQETQYF
TRBJ2-5 | TRBV6-5 | TRBD1 | - | TGTGCCAGCAGTTACTTCAGGGGGCAAGAGACCCAGTACTTC | CASSYFRGQETQYF
TRBJ2-7 | TRBV29-1 | - | - | TGCAGCGCCCGAGGAGGGGGATCCTACGAGCAGTACTTC | CSARGGGSYEQYF
TRBJ2-7 | TRBV7-2 | TRBD1 | - | TGTGCCAGCAGCTTAGGCGGCCAGGGGGCAAGGGAGCAGTACTTC | CASSLGGQGAREQYF
TRBJ2-1 | TRBV19 | TRBD2 | few | TGTGCCAGTAGTATGAGCGGGAGGGGATACAATGAGCAGTTCTTC | CASSMSGRGYNEQFF
TRBJ2-3 | TRBV4-1 | TRBD1 | - | TGCGCCAGCAGCCAAGATCGGACAGGGGGTGCAGATACGCAGTATTTT | CASSQDRTGGADTQYF
TRBJ2-7 | TRBV28 | TRBD2 | few | TGTGCCAGCAGGCGGGGGGGCGGGGGCGCGCGGGACGAGCAGTACTTC | CASRRGGGGARDEQYF
TRBJ2-1 | TRBV5-5 | TRBD2 | - | TGTGCCAGCAGCCTCCCTAGCGGGGTCTCCTACAATGAGCAGTTCTTC | CASSLPSGVSYNEQFF
TRBJ2-3 | TRBV15 | TRBD1 | - | TGTGCCACCAGCCTACGGACAGGGACAGATACGCAGTATTTT | CATSLRTGTDTQYF
TRBJ1-2 | TRBV20-1 | - | few | TGCAGTGCTAGAGACTCTGGCTACACCTTC | CSARDSGYTF
TRBJ2-3 | TRBV4-1 | - | - | TGCGCCAGCAGCCAAGACCCTTCGACCCGTACTACGCAGTATTTT | CASSQDPSTRTTQYF
TRBJ2-7 | TRBV9 | - | - | TGTGCCAGCAGCGTAGGAGAAGGGGCTCACGAGCAGTACTTC | CASSVGEGAHEQYF
TRBJ2-3 | TRBV5-1 | TRBD2 | - | TGCGCCAGCAGCTTGGAACTAGCGGGCACAGATACGCAGTATTTT | CASSLELAGTDTQYF
TRBJ2-2 | TRBV4-2 | TRBD2 | - | TGTGCCAGCAGCCTAACACCGGGACTAGCGGGGGGGCTCGGCACCGGGGAGCTGTTTTTT | CASSLTPGLAGGLGTGELFF
TRBJ2-3 | TRBV9 | - | - | TGTGCCAGCAGCGACGCCGGGACCTTCACAGATACGCAGTATTTT | CASSDAGTFTDTQYF
TRBJ2-1 | TRBV19 | - | medium-sized | TGTGCCAGTAGTATACCCCCAATTAATGAGCAGTTCTTC | CASSIPPINEQFF
TRBJ2-1 | TRBV9 | TRBD1 | - | TGTGCCAGCAGCGTAGCGGGACAGTATAACAATGAGCAGTTCTTC | CASSVAGQYNNEQFF
TRBJ2-6 | TRBV11-2 | - | once | TGTGCCAGCAGCCCCGGGACTGGACGCGCCGGGGCCAACGTCCTGACTTTC | CASSPGTGRAGANVLTF
TRBJ2-7 | TRBV6-5 | TRBD2 | once | TGTGCCAGCAGTTACGTGGGCGGGAGGGTCTACGAGCAGTACTTC | CASSYVGGRVYEQYF
TRBJ1-3 | TRBV28 | - | - | TGTGCCAGCAGTTTCTCGGGGACGGTTGACACCATATATTTT | CASSFSGTVDTIYF
TRBJ2-2 | TRBV29-1 | - | - | TGCAGCGGAACAGGAGAAACCGGGGAGCTGTTTTTT | CSGTGETGELFF
TRBJ2-7 | TRBV29-1 | TRBD2 | - | TGCAGCGTTGAAGTAGCGGGAGTCCCCTACGAGCAGTACTTC | CSVEVAGVPYEQYF
TRBJ1-3 | TRBV7-4 | - | - | TGTGCCAGCAGCTCCGCCGCCAGGGGCTCTGGAAACACCATATATTTT | CASSSAARGSGNTIYF
TRBJ2-3 | TRBV2 | - | - | TGTGCCAGCAGTGAAAGGGTGGGGGTCGGCACAGATACGCAGTATTTT | CASSERVGVGTDTQYF
TRBJ2-1 | TRBV27 | - | - | TGTGCCACCCGGACGCCGGGTGGGTCAGAAGTGAATGAGCAGTTCTTC | CATRTPGGSEVNEQFF
TRBJ1-5 | TRBV6-5 | - | - | TGTGCCAGCAGTTACTCGGGGACCCATCAGCCCCAGCATTTT | CASSYSGTHQPQHF
TRBJ2-3 | TRBV5-1 | TRBD2 | - | TGCGCCAGCAGCTTGGCCTCCGCGGGGGGGGCCCGCGATACGCAGTATTTT | CASSLASAGGARDTQYF
TRBJ1-2 | TRBV19 | - | - | TGTGCCAGTAGTGTGGGCAACTATGGCTACACCTTC | CASSVGNYGYTF
TRBJ2-1 | TRBV5-6 | - | - | TGTGCCAGCAGCTTTATCAATGAGCAGTTCTTC | CASSFINEQFF
TRBJ1-5 | TRBV6-1 | - | - | TGTGCCAGCAGTGAGGAGGGTATCGCTCAGCCCCAGCATTTT | CASSEEGIAQPQHF
TRBJ2-5 | TRBV19 | - | - | TGTGCCAGTAGCTCTGTCCAGCAAGAGACCCAGTACTTC | CASSSVQQETQYF
TRBJ2-3 | TRBV7-3 | TRBD2 | - | TGTGCCAGCAGCTTCCCCCAGACTAGCGGGACAACTTTACCCACAGATACGCAGTATTTT | CASSFPQTSGTTLPTDTQYF
TRBJ2-1 | TRBV7-9 | - | - | TGTGCCAGCAGCCCGTACAATGAGCAGTTCTTC | CASSPYNEQFF
TRBJ1-5 | TRBV2 | - | - | TGTGCCAGCAGCTCGGGAAGGGGGAATCAGCCCCAGCATTTT | CASSSGRGNQPQHF
TRBJ1-1 | TRBV5-4 | - | few | TGTGCCAGCAGCTTAGCGCGGGGGCCGAACACTGAAGCTTTCTTT | CASSLARGPNTEAFF
TRBJ1-5 | TRBV6-5 | TRBD1 | - | TGTGCCAGCGGGGAAGACAGGGGAAGCAATCAGCCCCAGCATTTT | CASGEDRGSNQPQHF
TRBJ2-3 | TRBV4-1 | - | - | TGCGCCAGCAGCCAAGATCAGGTGGGGCGGGCAGACACAGATACGCAGTATTTT | CASSQDQVGRADTDTQYF
TRBJ2-7 | TRBV7-2 | TRBD2 | - | TGTGCCAGCAGCTTAATTCGGGACTACTCCTACGAGCAGTACTTC | CASSLIRDYSYEQYF
TRBJ2-7 | TRBV6-5 | - | - | TGTGCCAGCGGCTCCTACGAGCAGTACTTC | CASGSYEQYF
TRBJ1-3 | TRBV29-1 | - | once | TGCAGCGTTCCGGCCGACAGCTCTGGAAACACCATATATTTT | CSVPADSSGNTIYF
TRBJ1-5 | TRBV27 | - | - | TGTGCCAGCAGTTTATCCCGGGATCAGCCCCAGCATTTT | CASSLSRDQPQHF
TRBJ2-1 | TRBV4-1 | TRBD1 | - | TGCGCCAGCAGCCACCCGGGACAGGGGGCTGATGAGCAGTTCTTC | CASSHPGQGADEQFF
TRBJ2-2 | TRBV6-4 | - | - | TGTGCCAGCCAGGACAGAGACACCGGGGAGCTGTTTTTT | CASQDRDTGELFF
TRBJ2-3 | TRBV14 | - | - | TGTGCCAGCAGCCAAGATCGCGGCTGGGGTGGGACAGATACGCAGTATTTT | CASSQDRGWGGTDTQYF
TRBJ1-5 | TRBV19 | - | - | TGTGCCAGTAGTCCCGGACACGGCTATCATCCCCAGCATTTT | CASSPGHGYHPQHF
TRBJ1-1 | TRBV15 | - | few | TGTGCCACCAGCACAGCGAACACTGAAGCTTTCTTT | CATSTANTEAFF
TRBJ1-4 | TRBV7-9 | - | - | TGTGCCAGCAGCTTAGTGGGTAGAAATGAAAAACTGTTTTTT | CASSLVGRNEKLFF